This is a list of T cell receptor beta chains from one sample in a study of blood T cell repertoires in COVID-19. TCRdb's copy holds only in-frame clones and misses some; the assay was immunoSEQ multiplex PCR. Here the sample spans 90,000 to 130,000 clones, around four fifths being singletons. What was sequenced was peripheral blood. Receptor source: a woman aged 55-70 years with acute or convalescent COVID-19. Each CDR3 is given with its conserved first and last residue. Each record gives: V gene, J gene, clone size, D gene, CDR3 DNA, CDR3 protein. D genes are given only for firm matches. Size is omitted from some rows. Given values are once, few, many or a class for expanded clones.

TRBV5-1	TRBJ2-5	NA	NA	TGCGCCAGCAGCTTGGCCTTAGGGGTAGAGACCCAGTACTTC	CASSLALGVETQYF
TRBV9	TRBJ2-7	NA	NA	TGTGCCAGCAGCGGGACTGACAGGTTCTCCTACGAGCAGTACTTC	CASSGTDRFSYEQYF
TRBV4-2	TRBJ1-5	NA	TRBD1	TGTGCCAGCAGCCAGGCACAGGGGGCGGGTCAGCCCCAGCATTTT	CASSQAQGAGQPQHF
TRBV7-6	TRBJ2-7	NA	NA	TGTGCCAGCAGCTTAGCGACGGGTTACGAGCAGTACTTC	CASSLATGYEQYF
TRBV12-5	TRBJ2-3	NA	TRBD2	TGTGCTAGTGGTGACGGCTCGGGGGGGGTGACAGATACGCAGTATTTT	CASGDGSGGVTDTQYF
TRBV20-1	TRBJ1-4	NA	NA	TGCAGTGCTAGTCTGAATGAAAAACTGTTTTTT	CSASLNEKLFF
TRBV4-1	TRBJ1-1	few	NA	TGCGCCAGCAGCCAACTCCTGCTGGGAGGGAGCACTGAAGCTTTCTTT	CASSQLLLGGSTEAFF
TRBV19	TRBJ2-1	NA	TRBD2	TGTGCCAGTAGTTCCGGACTAGTCCAGGGTTACAATGAGCAGTTCTTC	CASSSGLVQGYNEQFF
TRBV27	TRBJ2-1	NA	TRBD2	TGTGCCAGCACCCTGGGTGTGGGACTAGCTCAAAATGAGCAGTTCTTC	CASTLGVGLAQNEQFF
TRBV9	TRBJ1-2	NA	TRBD1	TGTGCCAGCAGCGTAGGCCCTCGGACAGGGGGTGGCTACACCTTC	CASSVGPRTGGGYTF
TRBV6-2/TRBV6-3	TRBJ2-5	NA	NA	TGTGCCAGCAGTCCCCTGACAGATCAAGAGACCCAGTACTTC	CASSPLTDQETQYF
TRBV9	TRBJ1-5	NA	NA	TGTGCCAGCAGCGGCGGGTATTCGGAGCCCCAGCATTTT	CASSGGYSEPQHF
TRBV27	TRBJ1-4	few	NA	TGTGCCAGCAGCCCGGCAAAAGGGGGTGTTGAAAAACTGTTTTTT	CASSPAKGGVEKLFF
TRBV28	TRBJ2-6	NA	TRBD2	TGTGCCAGCAGTACATGGACTAGCGGGGGGGTGTCTGGGGCCAACGTCCTGACTTTC	CASSTWTSGGVSGANVLTF
TRBV9	TRBJ1-1	NA	NA	TGTGCCAGCAGCGTGGCCCCAGGGGTCGACACTGAAGCTTTCTTT	CASSVAPGVDTEAFF
TRBV19	TRBJ1-2	NA	NA	TGTGCCAGTAGCCTCGACAGCAACTATGGCTACACCTTC	CASSLDSNYGYTF
TRBV7-6	TRBJ2-1	NA	NA	TGTGCCAGCAGCCCGCACCTGAGCTCCTACAATGAGCAGTTCTTC	CASSPHLSSYNEQFF
TRBV27	TRBJ1-2	NA	NA	TGTGCCAGCAGCCTGACAGGAGACTATGGCTACACCTTC	CASSLTGDYGYTF
TRBV9	TRBJ1-2	NA	NA	TGTGCCAGCAGCGTAGGGGGACACGTCTATGGCTACACCTTC	CASSVGGHVYGYTF
TRBV5-6	TRBJ1-3	NA	TRBD1	TGTGCCAGCAGCCCGGACAGGGACGTCACCATATATTTT	CASSPDRDVTIYF
TRBV18	TRBJ1-1	NA	NA	TGTGCCAGCTCACCAGGTACAGACACTGAAGCTTTCTTT	CASSPGTDTEAFF
TRBV6-2/TRBV6-3	TRBJ1-6	NA	TRBD1	TGTGCCAGCAGCCCTTTACATCAGCAGGGGGCAGGTTCACCCCTCCACTTT	CASSPLHQQGAGSPLHF
TRBV5-4	TRBJ2-7	NA	NA	TGTGCCAGCAGCACTTCGGACAGCTACGAGCAGTACTTC	CASSTSDSYEQYF
TRBV30	TRBJ2-7	NA	NA	TGTGCCTGGAGTCGGGCAGGGGCCGAGCAGTACTTC	CAWSRAGAEQYF
TRBV7-9	TRBJ2-1	NA	TRBD2	TGTGCCAGCAGCTTGGGGCGGGGGGTGTACAATGAGCAGTTCTTC	CASSLGRGVYNEQFF
TRBV29-1	TRBJ2-2	NA	TRBD1	TGCAGCGCCATTGGGACAGCCGGGGAGCTGTTTTTT	CSAIGTAGELFF
TRBV4-3	TRBJ1-6	NA	NA	TGCGCCAGCAGCCCGACCAGGGATTCACCCCTCCACTTT	CASSPTRDSPLHF
TRBV7-2	TRBJ2-3	many	TRBD1	TGTGCCAGCAGCTCAAACAGGGGTAGTTTCGCAGATACGCAGTATTTT	CASSSNRGSFADTQYF
TRBV4-2	TRBJ2-3	NA	NA	TGTGCCAGCAGCCTCAACCCAACCGGGGGCACAGATACGCAGTATTTT	CASSLNPTGGTDTQYF
TRBV7-2	TRBJ1-1	NA	TRBD1	TGTGCCAGCAGCTTGAGACAGGGGGGTACTGAAGCTTTCTTT	CASSLRQGGTEAFF
TRBV5-4	TRBJ2-5	NA	NA	TGTGCCAGCAGCTTGACCAGGGCCGAGACCCAGTACTTC	CASSLTRAETQYF
TRBV7-2	TRBJ1-1	NA	NA	TGTGCCAGCAGCGGACAGACGAACACTGAAGCTTTCTTT	CASSGQTNTEAFF
TRBV24-1	TRBJ2-2	few	NA	TGTGCCACCAGTGACCCTCAGTACACCGGGGAGCTGTTTTTT	CATSDPQYTGELFF
TRBV14	TRBJ2-3	NA	NA	TGTGCCAGCAGCCGGGAGTGGGTGCCAGATACGCAGTATTTT	CASSREWVPDTQYF